The rows below give T cell receptor beta chains drawn from one sample of a study of blood T cell repertoires in COVID-19. TCRdb keeps only in-frame clones here, not all; method: immunoSEQ multiplex PCR. The sample lists around 200,000 clones; 85% were seen once. Sequencing used PBMCs or T cells enriched from blood (not recorded which). These receptors all come from a middle-aged man who had recovered from COVID-19. CDR3s include the opening cysteine and the closing phenylalanine or tryptophan. The order of the fields is clone size, D gene, CDR3 length, J gene, V gene, CDR3 protein, CDR3 DNA. A D gene is named only where the DNA matches it firmly. Clone sizes are given selectively: once, few, many, or a class where the clone is expanded.

clone size: few; D gene: TRBD1; CDR3 length: 14; J gene: TRBJ1-4; V gene: TRBV5-1; CDR3 protein: CASSVTGGGEKLFF; CDR3 DNA: TGCGCCAGCAGCGTAACAGGGGGCGGTGAAAAACTGTTTTTT
clone size: -; D gene: TRBD1; CDR3 length: 15; J gene: TRBJ2-7; V gene: TRBV6-4; CDR3 protein: CASSEGRDRGYEQYF; CDR3 DNA: TGTGCCAGCAGCGAAGGCCGGGACAGGGGATACGAGCAGTACTTC
clone size: once; D gene: -; CDR3 length: 14; J gene: TRBJ1-1; V gene: TRBV7-3; CDR3 protein: CASSLGSVNTEAFF; CDR3 DNA: TGTGCCAGCAGCTTAGGCAGCGTGAACACTGAAGCTTTCTTT
clone size: once; D gene: -; CDR3 length: 12; J gene: TRBJ1-2; V gene: TRBV13; CDR3 protein: CASSLLPGGYTF; CDR3 DNA: TGTGCCAGCAGCTTACTTCCGGGGGGCTACACCTTC
clone size: -; D gene: TRBD1; CDR3 length: 13; J gene: TRBJ1-5; V gene: TRBV2; CDR3 protein: CASRGQTNQPQHF; CDR3 DNA: TGTGCCAGCAGGGGACAGACAAATCAGCCCCAGCATTTT
clone size: -; D gene: -; CDR3 length: 13; J gene: TRBJ2-5; V gene: TRBV12-3/TRBV12-4; CDR3 protein: CASSFWPRETQYF; CDR3 DNA: TGTGCCAGCAGTTTTTGGCCTAGGGAGACCCAGTACTTC
clone size: -; D gene: TRBD2; CDR3 length: 14; J gene: TRBJ2-5; V gene: TRBV6-5; CDR3 protein: CASSYSPGGETQYF; CDR3 DNA: TGTGCCAGCAGTTACTCTCCGGGGGGAGAGACCCAGTACTTC
clone size: -; D gene: TRBD1; CDR3 length: 14; J gene: TRBJ1-2; V gene: TRBV7-2; CDR3 protein: CASSLYQGANGYTF; CDR3 DNA: TGTGCCAGCAGCTTATATCAGGGGGCTAATGGCTACACCTTC
clone size: -; D gene: -; CDR3 length: 14; J gene: TRBJ2-4; V gene: TRBV6-6; CDR3 protein: CASSYSQGKNIQYF; CDR3 DNA: TGTGCCAGCAGTTACTCGCAGGGAAAAAACATTCAGTACTTC
clone size: once; D gene: TRBD1; CDR3 length: 15; J gene: TRBJ2-7; V gene: TRBV27; CDR3 protein: CASSPGTGGSYEQYF; CDR3 DNA: TGTGCCAGCAGTCCCGGGACAGGGGGTTCCTACGAGCAGTACTTC
clone size: -; D gene: -; CDR3 length: 18; J gene: TRBJ1-4; V gene: TRBV18; CDR3 protein: CASSPPLQTIATNEKLFF; CDR3 DNA: TGTGCCAGCTCACCACCCTTACAGACCATTGCAACTAATGAAAAACTGTTTTTT
clone size: -; D gene: TRBD1; CDR3 length: 12; J gene: TRBJ1-2; V gene: TRBV28; CDR3 protein: CASRGQNYGYTF; CDR3 DNA: TGTGCCAGCAGGGGACAGAACTATGGCTACACCTTC
clone size: -; D gene: -; CDR3 length: 14; J gene: TRBJ2-1; V gene: TRBV9; CDR3 protein: CASTRGPLMDEQFF; CDR3 DNA: TGTGCCAGCACACGCGGTCCTTTAATGGATGAGCAGTTCTTC
clone size: -; D gene: TRBD2; CDR3 length: 16; J gene: TRBJ2-7; V gene: TRBV3-1/TRBV3-2; CDR3 protein: CASSQRGLAGGGEQYF; CDR3 DNA: TGTGCCAGCAGCCAGAGGGGACTAGCGGGAGGGGGCGAGCAGTACTTC
clone size: -; D gene: TRBD2; CDR3 length: 14; J gene: TRBJ2-5; V gene: TRBV6-4; CDR3 protein: CASSETSGSETQYF; CDR3 DNA: TGTGCCAGCAGTGAGACTAGCGGGAGCGAGACCCAGTACTTC
clone size: -; D gene: -; CDR3 length: 16; J gene: TRBJ1-2; V gene: TRBV4-1; CDR3 protein: CASSRQTRIGGYGYTF; CDR3 DNA: TGCGCCAGCAGCCGCCAAACCCGGATCGGGGGGTATGGCTACACCTTC
clone size: -; D gene: TRBD1; CDR3 length: 16; J gene: TRBJ2-5; V gene: TRBV5-1; CDR3 protein: CASSAAAGRQGETQYF; CDR3 DNA: TGCGCCAGCAGCGCCGCCGCGGGGCGACAGGGGGAGACCCAGTACTTC
clone size: -; D gene: -; CDR3 length: 14; J gene: TRBJ2-5; V gene: TRBV19; CDR3 protein: CASAETGLGETQYF; CDR3 DNA: TGTGCCAGTGCCGAGACAGGTCTAGGAGAGACCCAGTACTTC
clone size: -; D gene: TRBD1; CDR3 length: 14; J gene: TRBJ2-5; V gene: TRBV9; CDR3 protein: CASSGRTGRETQYF; CDR3 DNA: TGTGCCAGCAGCGGACGGACAGGGAGAGAGACCCAGTACTTC
clone size: -; D gene: -; CDR3 length: 20; J gene: TRBJ2-1; V gene: TRBV13; CDR3 protein: CASSLLGLISAETFNNEQFF; CDR3 DNA: TGTGCCAGCAGCCTGCTTGGACTAATTTCTGCGGAGACCTTTAACAATGAGCAGTTCTTC